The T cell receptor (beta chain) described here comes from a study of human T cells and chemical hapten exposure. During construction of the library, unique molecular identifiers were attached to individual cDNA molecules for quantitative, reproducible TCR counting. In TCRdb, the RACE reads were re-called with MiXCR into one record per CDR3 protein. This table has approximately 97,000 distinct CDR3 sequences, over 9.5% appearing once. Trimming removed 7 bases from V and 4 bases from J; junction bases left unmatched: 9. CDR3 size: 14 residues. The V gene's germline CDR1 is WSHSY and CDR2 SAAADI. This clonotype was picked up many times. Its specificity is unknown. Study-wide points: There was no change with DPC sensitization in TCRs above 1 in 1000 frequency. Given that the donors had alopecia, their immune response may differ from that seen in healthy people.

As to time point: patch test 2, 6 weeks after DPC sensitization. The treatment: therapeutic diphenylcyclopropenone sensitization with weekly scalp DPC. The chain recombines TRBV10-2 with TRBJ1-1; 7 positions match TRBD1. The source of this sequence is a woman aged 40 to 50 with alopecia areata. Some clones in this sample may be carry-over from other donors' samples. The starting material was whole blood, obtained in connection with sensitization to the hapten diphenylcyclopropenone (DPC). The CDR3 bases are TGCGCCAGCATTTTCGACAGGGCGGGCACTGAAGCTTTCTTT. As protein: CASIFDRAGTEAFF.